Below, 29 T cell receptor beta chains from the same sample are listed, as sequenced in a study of CD8+ T cells in alopecia areata. Extracted RNA was reverse transcribed, and the resulting cDNA served as sequencing template. Method: immunoSEQ multiplex PCR; TCRdb's copy keeps in-frame clones and lacks some. The sample carries some 130,000 clones, 45% to 60% recorded once. Noted treatment: oral pan-JAK inhibitor, 5-10 mg twice daily. The sample was CD8+ T cells sorted from blood, taken at week 4, from a patient treated with tofacitinib. The receptors stem from a human donor with alopecia areata.

This chain links TRBV27 with TRBJ1-2; D not resolved. Germline V gives CDR1 MNHEY, CDR2 SMNVEV (reference sequence). The CDR3 spans 13 residues. V was clipped by 6 bases and J by 8 bases, with 16 bases between them. This chain's CDR3 is CASSVNIDSGYTF. The CDR3 nucleotides are TGTGCCAGCAGCGTGAACATCGACTCGGGCTACACCTTC.

This chain links TRBV6-5 with TRBJ1-1, with unresolved D. From germline, CDR1 is MNHEY and CDR2 SVGAGI. The length of the CDR3 is 13 residues. Trimming shortened V by 6 bases and J by 2 bases, and 10 bases separated the two germline ends. The CDR3 region has the DNA TGTGCCAGCAGGATGCCGGCCAACACTGAAGCTTTCTTT. Translating gives CASRMPANTEAFF.

This clone was seen a few times. The CDR3 reads CSARGSYGYTF. CDR3 sequence (DNA): TGCAGTGCTAGGGGGTCCTATGGCTACACCTTC. V and J are TRBV20-1 and TRBJ1-2; D uncertain. V was clipped by 3 bases and J by 4 bases, with 6 bases between them. CDR1 is DFQATT, CDR2 SNEGSKA, per germline (reference sequence). There are 11 residues in the CDR3.

V gene TRBV9 combines with J gene TRBJ2-3; D possibly matches TRBD1 or TRBD2 (5 bases each). CDR1 and CDR2 (germline): SGDLS, YYNGEE. This CDR3 comprises 14 residues. Trimming cost V 3 bases and J 3 bases, with 11 bases left between them. Here the CDR3 reads CASSAGDGTDTQYF. The CDR3, as DNA: TGTGCCAGCAGCGCCGGGGACGGGACAGATACGCAGTATTTT.

This chain links TRBV9 with TRBJ1-1, with D maybe TRBD1 (5 bases). The CDR3 has 15 amino acids. Per germline, CDR1 SGDLS and CDR2 YYNGEE. V was shortened by 4 bases and J by 1 base, with 14 bases between the two germline ends. For the CDR3, the DNA is TGTGCCAGCAGCCCAAGACAGTTTCAGAACACTGAAGCTTTCTTT. It codes for CASSPRQFQNTEAFF.

This clone came up many times. The chain employs TRBV9 and TRBJ1-2; D remains ambiguous. The CDR3 totals 13 residues. V dropped 4 bases and J dropped 5 bases, with 12 bases sitting between them. The germline V gene encodes CDR1 SGDLS and CDR2 YYNGEE. CDR3 nucleotide sequence: TGTGCCAGCAGCCAAGATCGTGGATATGGCTACACCTTC. Protein product: CASSQDRGYGYTF. Using reference TRBV9 and TRBJ1-2 for the parts outside the CDR3, the full variable domain is DSGVTQTPKHLITATGQRVTLRCSPRSGDLSVYWYQQSLDQGLQFLIQYYNGEERAKGNILERFSAQQFPDLHSELNLSSLELGDSALYFCASSQDRGYGYTFGSGTRLTVV.

V gene TRBV6-6 combines with J gene TRBJ1-2, with no clear D. The CDR3 has 15 residues. Germline V CDR1 and CDR2: MNHNY, SVGAGI (reference sequence). V gave up 6 bases and J gave up 4 bases, with 18 bases separating them. In nucleotides, the CDR3 is TGTGCCAGCAGCAAAACCACCGCCTCGAGCTATGGCTACACCTTC. It yields the protein CASSKTTASSYGYTF.

About this clone: This sample includes further DNA sequences coding for the same CDR3. The chain joins TRBV5-1 to TRBJ1-1; possibly TRBD1 for D (5 bases). Deletions cut 3 bases from V and 8 bases from J, with 11 bases between. CDR1 is SGHRS and CDR2 is YFSETQ in the germline V gene. The length of the CDR3 is 12 residues. DNA of the CDR3: TGCGCCAGCAGCTCCTCCGGGACCGAAGCTTTCTTT. Protein: CASSSSGTEAFF.

V gene TRBV6-5 combines with J gene TRBJ2-3; D is possibly TRBD2 (6 bases). The V gene's germline CDR1 is MNHEY and CDR2 SVGAGI. The length of the CDR3 is 16 residues. With 0 bases removed from V and 2 bases from J, the gap between germline ends came to 12 bases. The CDR3 DNA follows: TGTGCCAGCAGTTACTCGAGCGGGTCGGCCACAGATACGCAGTATTTT. This translates into CASSYSSGSATDTQYF.

The table lists this clone with a few counts. V gene TRBV6-6 combines with J gene TRBJ1-6, with D possibly TRBD1 on 5 matching bases. With 2 bases removed from V and 10 bases from J, the gap between germline ends came to 12 bases. The length of the CDR3 is 14 residues. Germline V lookup: CDR1 MNHNY, CDR2 SVGAGI (reference sequence). DNA for the CDR3: TGTGCCAGCAGTTACGAGGGGCCCTCGTCACCCCTCCACTTT. It is translated as CASSYEGPSSPLHF.

The chain links TRBV6-5 to TRBJ1-6, with D possibly matching TRBD1 (6 bases). This CDR3 contains 15 residues. Looked up from germline, CDR1 is MNHEY and CDR2 is SVGAGI. The germline V and J ends were trimmed by 0 bases and 8 bases, with 11 bases remaining between them. The CDR3 nucleotides are TGTGCCAGCAGTTACTCGCCAGGGGCAGATTCACCCCTCCACTTT. Amino acids: CASSYSPGADSPLHF.

About this clone: This sample also contains other DNA sequences that code for the same CDR3. The chain is built from TRBV30 and TRBJ1-1; D not certain. V shed 1 base and J shed 0 bases, with 6 bases lying between them. Germline values: CDR1 GTSNPN, CDR2 SVGIG (reference sequence). The CDR3 consists of 13 residues. This CDR3 reads CAWSEGMNTEAFF. The DNA for the CDR3 is TGTGCCTGGAGTGAGGGCATGAACACTGAAGCTTTCTTT.

This clone has more than one count but fewer than ten. This chain links TRBV30 with TRBJ1-1; D is unresolved. The V gene's germline CDR1 is GTSNPN and CDR2 SVGIG (reference sequence). V was cut by 2 bases and J by 0 bases, with 7 bases left in between. This CDR3 region has 13 residues. CDR3 sequence: CAWSFIMNTEAFF. In nucleotides, the CDR3 is TGTGCCTGGAGTTTCATCATGAACACTGAAGCTTTCTTT.

The sample holds a few counts of this clone. This rearrangement joins TRBV7-3 to TRBJ2-1, with D unclear. The CDR3 extends over 11 amino acids. V was cut by 10 bases and J by 1 base, with 5 bases left in between. Germline V CDR1 and CDR2: SGHTA, FQGTGA. The chain's CDR3 is CATISYNEQFF. CDR3 DNA sequence: TGTGCCACTATTTCCTACAATGAGCAGTTCTTC. The whole variable domain, filled in from reference TRBV7-3 and TRBJ2-1, reads GAGVSQTPSNKVTEKGKYVELRCDPISGHTALYWYRQSLGQGPEFLIYFQGTGAADDSGLPNDRFFAVRPEGSVSTLKIQRTERGDSAVYLCATISYNEQFFGPGTRLTVL.

This chain links TRBV20-1 with TRBJ2-7; D possibly corresponds to TRBD2 (5 bases). The CDR3 covers 11 residues. The germline V gene has CDR1 DFQATT and CDR2 SNEGSKA (reference sequence). Trimming removed 7 bases at V and 0 bases at J, with 7 bases between. CDR3 protein: CSVGSSYEQYF. CDR3 in DNA: TGCAGTGTGGGGAGCTCCTACGAGCAGTACTTC.

The chain combines TRBV7-9 with TRBJ2-7; D uncertain. The V gene's germline CDR1 is SEHNR and CDR2 FQNEAQ (reference sequence). V was cut by 1 base and J by 4 bases, with 8 bases left in between. The CDR3 has 13 amino acids. The CDR3 region is CASSLDPHYEQYF. The CDR3 DNA follows: TGTGCCAGCAGCTTAGACCCACATTACGAGCAGTACTTC. Full variable domain (outside the CDR3, taken from reference TRBV7-9 and TRBJ2-7): DTGVSQNPRHKITKRGQNVTFRCDPISEHNRLYWYRQTLGQGPEFLTYFQNEAQLEKSRLLSDRFSAERPKGSFSTLEIQRTEQGDSAMYLCASSLDPHYEQYFGPGTRLTVT.

This chain links TRBV30 with TRBJ2-1; 10 bases agree with TRBD2. CDR3 length equals 14 residues. The V and J ends lost 2 bases and 8 bases, in that order; junction bases with no gene match: 6. Germline lookup yields CDR1 GTSNPN and CDR2 SVGIG (reference sequence). CDR3: CAWSSLAGVDEQFF. CDR3 coding DNA: TGTGCCTGGAGTAGCCTAGCGGGGGTGGATGAGCAGTTCTTC.

V gene TRBV4-1 combines with J gene TRBJ2-5, with D uncertain. V was clipped by 1 base and J by 5 bases, with 8 bases between them. CDR3 length: 13 residues. Germline V CDR1 and CDR2: MGHRA, YSYEKL. The CDR3 loop reads CASSQVRMETQYF. CDR3 in DNA: TGCGCCAGCAGCCAAGTGCGTATGGAGACCCAGTACTTC.

The chain links TRBV4-1 to TRBJ2-5; D is unresolved. The V end lost 0 bases, the J end lost 3 bases, and 5 bases lay between the germline ends. The CDR3 is made up of 13 amino acids. Germline CDR1 MGHRA, CDR2 YSYEKL. CDR3 residues: CASSQDHEETQYF. CDR3 sequence (DNA): TGCGCCAGCAGCCAAGATCATGAAGAGACCCAGTACTTC.

The J gene is TRBJ1-5, the V gene TRBV19; a possible D gene is TRBD1 (5 bases). The germline V gene encodes CDR1 LNHDA and CDR2 SQIVND (reference sequence). This CDR3 comprises 14 residues. The germline V and J ends were trimmed by 5 bases and 4 bases, with 12 bases remaining between them. CDR3: CASSLDIENQPQHF. The DNA of the CDR3 is TGTGCCAGTAGTTTGGACATAGAAAATCAGCCCCAGCATTTT.

This clone was recorded only once. The CDR3 is CASSLMARYEQYF. CDR3 DNA: TGTGCCAGCAGCTTAATGGCTCGTTACGAGCAGTACTTC. V gene TRBV7-8 combines with J gene TRBJ2-7; D is ambiguous. This CDR3 has 13 residues. Trimming left V 2 bases short and J 4 bases short, with 9 bases between. Germline V lookup: CDR1 SGHVS, CDR2 FQNEAQ.

The CDR3 region has the DNA TGTGCCAGCTCGGGGGGATATAATTCACCCCTCCACTTT. As protein: CASSGGYNSPLHF. The chain combines TRBV6-5 with TRBJ1-6; D is possibly TRBD1 (5 bases). The V and J ends lost 8 bases and 4 bases respectively, with 9 bases between them. Per germline, CDR1 MNHEY and CDR2 SVGAGI. This CDR3 contains 13 residues.

This clone was seen a few times. This rearrangement joins TRBV5-4 to TRBJ2-7; D is uncertain. The germline V gene encodes CDR1 SGHNT and CDR2 YYREEE (reference sequence). V dropped 2 bases and J dropped 4 bases, with 10 bases sitting between them. The CDR3 sequence is 13 residues long. The DNA of the CDR3 is TGTGCCAGCAGCTTAGCTACCTCTTACGAGCAGTACTTC. It yields the protein CASSLATSYEQYF.

This chain joins TRBV5-4 and TRBJ2-7, with D perhaps matching TRBD1 or TRBD2 (6 bases each). Trimming removed 1 base from V and 4 bases from J, with 18 bases in between. The CDR3 extends over 16 amino acids. CDR1 and CDR2 from the germline V gene are SGHNT and YYREEE (reference sequence). The CDR3 protein is CASSLRASGGRYEQYF. Written as DNA, the CDR3 is TGTGCCAGCAGCTTGCGAGCTTCCGGGGGCCGGTACGAGCAGTACTTC.

The J gene is TRBJ2-1, the V gene TRBV11-2; no definite D call. Trimming cost V 5 bases and J 3 bases, with 17 bases left between them. CDR3 length equals 16 residues. Germline CDR1 SGHAT, CDR2 FQNNGV. For the CDR3, the DNA is TGTGCCAGCAGCCAGACGGGTAGGGTAGGCTACAATGAGCAGTTCTTC. Translated: CASSQTGRVGYNEQFF. Using reference TRBV11-2 and TRBJ2-1 for the parts outside the CDR3, the full variable domain is EAGVAQSPRYKIIEKRQSVAFWCNPISGHATLYWYQQILGQGPKLLIQFQNNGVVDDSQLPKDRFSAERLKGVDSTLKIQPAKLEDSAVYLCASSQTGRVGYNEQFFGPGTRLTVL.

The chain links TRBV5-6 to TRBJ1-1, with TRBD1 matching 9 bases. This CDR3 region has 14 residues. Germline V gives CDR1 SGHDT, CDR2 YYEEEE. The J segment lost 4 bases and the V segment lost 4 bases, leaving 5 bases of the junction unmatched. CDR3 amino acids: CASSPGQGSTEAFF. DNA of the CDR3: TGTGCCAGCAGCCCAGGACAGGGGAGCACTGAAGCTTTCTTT.

J is TRBJ1-4 and V is TRBV20-1; unclear D gene. Germline lookup yields CDR1 DFQATT and CDR2 SNEGSKA (reference sequence). The CDR3 consists of 11 residues. V lost 6 bases and J lost 8, with 10 bases in between. The CDR3 is CSAVRVEKLFF. For the CDR3, the DNA is TGCAGTGCAGTTCGGGTGGAAAAACTGTTTTTT.

The chain employs TRBV27 and TRBJ2-3, with TRBD2 as a possible D gene (5 bases). The germline V gene has CDR1 MNHEY and CDR2 SMNVEV (reference sequence). Trimming removed 3 bases at V and 2 bases at J, with 15 bases between. The CDR3 has 16 amino acids. The CDR3 reads CASSFTGVGFTDTQYF. The CDR3 bases are TGTGCCAGCAGTTTTACCGGGGTGGGATTCACAGATACGCAGTATTTT.

Notes on this clone: One end of the junction varies from germline; a read error may be responsible. The rearrangement joins TRBV29-1 to TRBJ2-7, with D perhaps given as TRBD1 or TRBD2 (5 bases each). The germline CDR1 and CDR2 sequences are SQVTM and ANQGSEA. This CDR3 spans 17 amino acids. This chain's CDR3 is CSVEDPGAQGDSYGQYF. CDR3 DNA: TGCAGCGTTGAAGATCCCGGTGCTCAGGGAGATTCCTACGGGCAGTACTTC.